The 3 T cell receptor beta chains below all came from one sample that was sequenced in a study of cytotoxic CD8 clonotypes in ibrutinib-treated CLL. Some clones are missing from TCRdb's copy, which holds only in-frame ones; the method was immunoSEQ multiplex PCR. The sample holds approximately 48,000 clones; 53% are singletons and the top ten take roughly 33%. The input for sequencing was PBMCs, taken after 12 months of ibrutinib treatment. The receptors were sampled from a human donor with chronic lymphocytic leukemia.

The chain employs TRBV9 and TRBJ2-7, with a possible D match to TRBD2 (6 bases). The germline V and J ends were trimmed by 0 bases and 3 bases, with 16 bases remaining between them. The CDR3 length is 16 residues. Germline values: CDR1 SGDLS, CDR2 YYNGEE. The CDR3 DNA is TGTGCCAGCAGCGTAGCTCTGGCTAGCGAATTCTACGAGCAGTACTTC. Translating gives CASSVALASEFYEQYF.

This clone was recorded at least ten times. This sequence joins TRBV7-2 and TRBJ1-1, with D possibly being TRBD1 (5 bases). Germline values: CDR1 SGHTA, CDR2 FQGNSA. Trimming took off 0 bases at V and 4 bases at J, with 12 bases between the two ends. This CDR3 has 15 residues. The CDR3, as DNA: TGTGCCAGCAGCTTAGCCGGACGGGGGAGCACTGAAGCTTTCTTT. It is translated as CASSLAGRGSTEAFF.

The V gene is TRBV10-3, the J gene TRBJ1-1, with 10 bases identical to TRBD1. The CDR3 contains 14 residues. Trimming removed 5 bases from V and 4 bases from J; junction bases left unmatched: 4. Germline CDR1 reads ENHRY; CDR2 reads SYGVKD. The CDR3 is CAISSDRGRTEAFF. In DNA form, the CDR3 reads TGTGCCATCAGTTCAGACAGGGGGCGCACTGAAGCTTTCTTT.